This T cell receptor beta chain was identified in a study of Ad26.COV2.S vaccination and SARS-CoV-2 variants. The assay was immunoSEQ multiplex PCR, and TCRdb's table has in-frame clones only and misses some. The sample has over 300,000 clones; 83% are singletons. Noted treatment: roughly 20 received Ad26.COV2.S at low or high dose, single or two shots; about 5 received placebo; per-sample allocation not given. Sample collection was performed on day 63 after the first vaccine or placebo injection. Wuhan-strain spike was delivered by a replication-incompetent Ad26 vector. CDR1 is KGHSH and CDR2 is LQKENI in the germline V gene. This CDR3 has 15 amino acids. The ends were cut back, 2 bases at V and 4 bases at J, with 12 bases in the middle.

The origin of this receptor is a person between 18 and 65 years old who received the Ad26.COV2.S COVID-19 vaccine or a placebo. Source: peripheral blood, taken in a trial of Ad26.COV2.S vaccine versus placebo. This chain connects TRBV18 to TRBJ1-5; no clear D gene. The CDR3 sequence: CASSPRQSSNQPQHF. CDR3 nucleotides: TGTGCCAGCTCACCAAGACAAAGTAGTAATCAGCCCCAGCATTTT. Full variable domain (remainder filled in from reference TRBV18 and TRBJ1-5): NAGVMQNPRHLVRRRGQEARLRCSPMKGHSHVYWYRQLPEEGLKFMVYLQKENIIDESGMPKERFSAEFPKEGPSILRIQQVVRGDSAAYFCASSPRQSSNQPQHFGDGTRLSIL.